The sequence of this T cell receptor beta chain was determined in a study of cytomegalovirus exposure and HLA in healthy donors. Overall study results and limits: Some highly shared sequence variants likely arose as a pipeline artifact. When a later analysis compared HLA-associated TCR beta chains with equally common others, the HLA-associated chains turned out to be more clonally expanded and to have lower generation probabilities. An analysis done earlier found most TCR beta V segments productive about 90% or about 30% of the time.

As to this clone: The antigen is undetermined.

Nominally healthy donors provided the samples, though records likely missed some immune exposures. The PCR contained 60 Vbeta and 13 Jbeta primers. TCRdb keeps only in-frame clones here, not all; method: immunoSEQ multiplex PCR. This sample has fewer than 150,000 clones, with roughly 80% found just once. Source material: PBMCs. This TCR came from a man aged 40-55 years in good health and CMV-seropositive.

The CDR3, as DNA: TGTGCCAGCAGCCCGCAGGGACTAGCGGGGGCCAATACGCAGTATTTT. Residues: CASSPQGLAGANTQYF. The V call is TRBV7-2, the J call TRBJ2-3, with 14 positions matching TRBD2. The CDR3 has 16 residues. Germline lookup yields CDR1 SGHTA and CDR2 FQGNSA. V lost 5 bases to trimming and J lost 7 bases; unmatched junction nucleotides: 8. The full variable domain, its missing parts supplied by reference TRBV7-2 and TRBJ2-3, is GAGVSQSPSNKVTEKGKDVELRCDPISGHTALYWYRQSLGQGLEFLIYFQGNSAPDKSGLPSDRFSAERTGGSVSTLTIQRTQQEDSAVYLCASSPQGLAGANTQYFGPGTRLTVL.